This TCR beta chain comes out of a study of blood T cell repertoires in COVID-19. Study-wide context: Samples came from the United States, Italy and Spain, spanning acute and convalescent COVID-19. The cDNA or gDNA used as material had been derived from T cells, B-cell-depleted T cells, or PBMCs.

The CDR3 is 14 amino acids. V dropped 8 bases and J dropped 2 bases, with 12 bases sitting between them. Germline values: CDR1 MNHEY, CDR2 SMNVEV (reference sequence). As processed by the authors: Estimates of nucleated cell counts were drawn from the amplification of reference gene primers. Here immunoSEQ multiplex PCR was the method, and the copy in TCRdb shows in-frame clones only, minus some. The V and J calls and clone size come from that table; D and trimming were worked out from the DNA. This sample has around 20,000 clones, with about 91% found just once. This rearrangement joins TRBV27 to TRBJ2-2; D is perhaps TRBD1 (6 bases). Sample: peripheral blood. This TCR was recovered from a man between 65 and 85 years old with active COVID-19. The CDR3 DNA reads TGTGCCAGCCGACAGGCTCGAAACACCGGGGAGCTGTTTTTT. This translates into CASRQARNTGELFF.